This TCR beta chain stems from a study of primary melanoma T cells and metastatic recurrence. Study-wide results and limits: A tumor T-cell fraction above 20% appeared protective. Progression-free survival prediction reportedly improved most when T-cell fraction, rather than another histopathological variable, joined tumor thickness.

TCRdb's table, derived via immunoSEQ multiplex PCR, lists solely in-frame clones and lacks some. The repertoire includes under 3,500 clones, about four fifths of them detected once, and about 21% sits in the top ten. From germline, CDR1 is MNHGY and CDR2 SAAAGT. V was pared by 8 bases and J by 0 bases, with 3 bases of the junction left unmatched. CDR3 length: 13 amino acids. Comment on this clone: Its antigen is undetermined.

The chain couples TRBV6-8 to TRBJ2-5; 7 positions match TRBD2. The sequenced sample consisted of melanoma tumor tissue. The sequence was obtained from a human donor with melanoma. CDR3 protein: CASGGLNQETQYF. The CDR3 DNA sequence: TGTGCCAGCGGGGGACTAAACCAAGAGACCCAGTACTTC.